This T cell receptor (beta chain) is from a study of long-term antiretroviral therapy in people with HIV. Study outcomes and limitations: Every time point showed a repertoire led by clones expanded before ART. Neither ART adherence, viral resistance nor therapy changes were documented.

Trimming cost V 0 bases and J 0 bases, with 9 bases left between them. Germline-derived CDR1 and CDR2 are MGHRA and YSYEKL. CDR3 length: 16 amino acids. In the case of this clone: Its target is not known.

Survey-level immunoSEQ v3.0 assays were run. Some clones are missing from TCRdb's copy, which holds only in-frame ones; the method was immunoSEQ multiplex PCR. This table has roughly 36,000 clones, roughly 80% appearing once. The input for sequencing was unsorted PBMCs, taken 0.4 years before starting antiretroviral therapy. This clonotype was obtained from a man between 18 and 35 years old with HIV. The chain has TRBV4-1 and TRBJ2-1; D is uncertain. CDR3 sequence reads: CASSQDFGASYNEQFF. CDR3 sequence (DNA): TGCGCCAGCAGCCAAGATTTCGGAGCCTCCTACAATGAGCAGTTCTTC.